Listed below are T cell receptor beta chains from one sample, sequenced in a study of blood T cell repertoires in COVID-19. The method was immunoSEQ multiplex PCR; TCRdb's version includes in-frame clones alone and lacks a portion of them. Of 200,000 to 250,000 clones in the sample, 84% are singletons; the top ten hold around 2%. Input material: peripheral blood. These receptors were taken from a woman aged 55-70 years with acute or convalescent COVID-19. The CDR3 runs from the conserved cysteine through the conserved F or W. D genes are given only for firm matches. Part of the rows lack a size; the others show once, few, many or a class for expanded clones.

j_gene: TRBJ2-1; v_gene: TRBV5-1; d_gene: .; abundance: few; CDR3nt: TGCGCCAGCACTAAGGAAGGGGTTCGGGTTGATGAGCAGTTCTTC; CDR3aa: CASTKEGVRVDEQFF
j_gene: TRBJ2-1; v_gene: TRBV5-1; d_gene: .; abundance: .; CDR3nt: TGCGCCAGCAGCTTACTAGAGGGTGGGAATGAGCAGTTCTTC; CDR3aa: CASSLLEGGNEQFF
j_gene: TRBJ2-5; v_gene: TRBV7-9; d_gene: .; abundance: .; CDR3nt: TGTGCCAGCAGCCTCTTAGGAGGAGAGACCCAGTACTTC; CDR3aa: CASSLLGGETQYF
j_gene: TRBJ2-3; v_gene: TRBV7-2; d_gene: .; abundance: .; CDR3nt: TGTGCCAGCAGCCCCGAGGTTGTTCAGCCGCAGTATTTT; CDR3aa: CASSPEVVQPQYF
j_gene: TRBJ2-7; v_gene: TRBV4-1; d_gene: .; abundance: .; CDR3nt: TGCGCCAGCAGCCAAGATCCCAGGGACGAGCAGTACTTC; CDR3aa: CASSQDPRDEQYF
j_gene: TRBJ1-2; v_gene: TRBV30; d_gene: .; abundance: .; CDR3nt: TGTGCCTGGAGTGTACATGGGGCGATCTATGGCTACACCTTC; CDR3aa: CAWSVHGAIYGYTF
j_gene: TRBJ2-1; v_gene: TRBV5-1; d_gene: TRBD2; abundance: .; CDR3nt: TGCGCCAGCAGTTTCGGGGGGACGGTGTATGAGCAGTTCTTC; CDR3aa: CASSFGGTVYEQFF
j_gene: TRBJ1-1; v_gene: TRBV28; d_gene: .; abundance: once; CDR3nt: TGTGCCAGCAGTGACCCGACAGAAGCTTTCTTT; CDR3aa: CASSDPTEAFF
j_gene: TRBJ1-5; v_gene: TRBV10-3; d_gene: .; abundance: .; CDR3nt: TGTGCCATCAGTGATGGCAGGAAAAGCAATCAGCCCCAGCATTTT; CDR3aa: CAISDGRKSNQPQHF
j_gene: TRBJ1-3; v_gene: TRBV19; d_gene: .; abundance: .; CDR3nt: TGTGCCAGTATGAGGAGGGGCGGCTCTGGAAACACCATATATTTT; CDR3aa: CASMRRGGSGNTIYF
j_gene: TRBJ2-7; v_gene: TRBV14; d_gene: TRBD2; abundance: .; CDR3nt: TGTGCCAGCAGCCTAGCGGGACCTGCTTCCTACGAGCAGTACTTC; CDR3aa: CASSLAGPASYEQYF
j_gene: TRBJ1-2; v_gene: TRBV30; d_gene: .; abundance: .; CDR3nt: TGTGCCTGTAGCCCGGGGGGATATTACGGCTACACCTTC; CDR3aa: CACSPGGYYGYTF
j_gene: TRBJ1-1; v_gene: TRBV6-5; d_gene: TRBD1; abundance: .; CDR3nt: TGTGCCAGCAGCCGGGACAGCAACATCCTAGGTGCGGCTTTCTTT; CDR3aa: CASSRDSNILGAAFF
j_gene: TRBJ1-5; v_gene: TRBV28; d_gene: .; abundance: once; CDR3nt: TGTGCCAGCTTCGTCGGAGGTAACAATCAGCCCCAGCATTTT; CDR3aa: CASFVGGNNQPQHF
j_gene: TRBJ1-2; v_gene: TRBV6-6; d_gene: TRBD1; abundance: .; CDR3nt: TGTGCCAGCAGTTACGGCCGGGACAGGGGGCAAGGCTACACCTTC; CDR3aa: CASSYGRDRGQGYTF
j_gene: TRBJ2-7; v_gene: TRBV12-3/TRBV12-4; d_gene: TRBD1; abundance: .; CDR3nt: TGTGCCAGCAGTCGACAGGGGGCCCACGAGCAGTACTTC; CDR3aa: CASSRQGAHEQYF
j_gene: TRBJ1-1; v_gene: TRBV29-1; d_gene: TRBD1; abundance: .; CDR3nt: TGCAGCGTTATTACAGGGGCCTCTGAAGCTTTCTTT; CDR3aa: CSVITGASEAFF
j_gene: TRBJ1-5; v_gene: TRBV4-2; d_gene: .; abundance: .; CDR3nt: TGTGCCAGCAGCCAAGAGCCCGTACAGGGTCAGCCCCAGCATTTT; CDR3aa: CASSQEPVQGQPQHF
j_gene: TRBJ2-2; v_gene: TRBV7-8; d_gene: .; abundance: .; CDR3nt: TGTGCCAGCAGCTTAGGGTTCGGTAATCTTAACACCGGGGAGCTGTTTTTT; CDR3aa: CASSLGFGNLNTGELFF